Below, 15 T cell receptor beta chains from the same sample are listed, as sequenced in a study of neurological immune-mediated disorders. From the 5' RACE reads, TCRdb called clonotypes with MiXCR, one entry per CDR3 protein. The repertoire consists of 55,000 to 65,000 distinct CDR3 sequences, with under 4.5% occurring once and the leading ten covering approximately 3.4%. The material sequenced was PBMCs. The receptors were sampled from a woman in her 30s with multiple sclerosis.

This clonotype was counted once. An end of the junction differs from the germline gene, which may be a read error. CDR3 DNA: TGTGCCAGCAGTCCAAGCGGCATAGCCAAAAAAATTCAGTACTTC. It yields the protein CASSPSGIAKKIQYF. The chain links TRBV28 to TRBJ2-4; D might be TRBD2 (5 bases). The germline V gene has CDR1 MDHEN and CDR2 SYDVKM. The CDR3 totals 15 residues.

This clonotype was counted ten times or more. The chain recombines TRBV27 with TRBJ2-1, with a weak D call TRBD1 (6 bases). V was pared by 4 bases and J by 6 bases, with 13 bases between. Germline V gives CDR1 MNHEY, CDR2 SMNVEV (reference sequence). The CDR3 is 14 amino acids. CDR3 sequence reads: CASSSQGWGNEQFF. The DNA for the CDR3 is TGTGCCAGCAGTTCACAGGGATGGGGCAATGAGCAGTTCTTC.

This clonotype was counted many times. The chain uses TRBV28 and TRBJ1-1, with D possibly being TRBD1 (5 bases). This CDR3 comprises 12 residues. Germline V gene lookup returns CDR1 MDHEN and CDR2 SYDVKM. Trimming removed 2 bases from V and 8 bases from J, with 9 bases in between. The CDR3, as DNA: TGTGCCAGCAGTTTACGGCAGGGAGAAGCTTTCTTT. This translates into CASSLRQGEAFF.

This clonotype was seen ten or more times. This chain links TRBV24-1 with TRBJ2-1; D call uncertain. Trimming took 10 bases from V and 5 from J, leaving 11 bases between them. This CDR3 has 12 amino acids. Germline V gene data show CDR1 as KGHDR and CDR2 as SFDVKD. CDR3 sequence (DNA): TGTGCCACAGAAAAATCGGACAATGAGCAGTTCTTC. Residues: CATEKSDNEQFF.

This clonotype was seen repeatedly, ten times or more. V usage is TRBV5-1 and J usage is TRBJ2-3; 10 bases fit TRBD1. CDR1 and CDR2 from the germline V gene are SGHRS and YFSETQ. This CDR3 is built from 16 residues. Losses at the gene ends were 0 bases for V and 2 bases for J; bases not matched to a gene: 3. The chain's CDR3 is CASSLGGQGYTDTQYF. For the CDR3, the DNA is TGCGCCAGCAGCTTGGGGGGACAGGGGTACACAGATACGCAGTATTTT.

V gene TRBV7-9 combines with J gene TRBJ2-3; either TRBD1 or TRBD2 may fit D (5 bases each). Germline lookup yields CDR1 SEHNR and CDR2 FQNEAQ (reference sequence). The CDR3 consists of 15 residues. Trimming shortened V by 4 bases and J by 4 bases, and 15 bases separated the two germline ends. In DNA, the CDR3 is TGTGCCAGCAGCTCGGGACCCCAGAACCCAGATACGCAGTATTTT. This codes for CASSSGPQNPDTQYF.

In its sample, this clonotype was seen many times. The CDR3 DNA reads as TGTGCCATCAGTGTATCGGATTATGCGGGAGGGTCCTACAATGAGCAGTTCTTC. It yields the protein CAISVSDYAGGSYNEQFF. The J gene is TRBJ2-1, the V gene TRBV10-3; 9 bases match TRBD2. With 4 bases clipped from V and 1 base from J, the junction kept 11 bases outside the gene matches. Germline V gives CDR1 ENHRY, CDR2 SYGVKD. CDR3 size: 18 residues.

This clonotype was seen at least ten times. The rearrangement joins TRBV27 to TRBJ2-7, with 10 positions matching TRBD1. After removal of 6 bases from V and 0 bases from J, the junction contained 5 bases not matched to a gene. The CDR3 spans 15 residues. CDR1 and CDR2 (germline): MNHEY, SMNVEV (reference sequence). The CDR3 region has the DNA TGTGCCAGCAGCCGTGGGACAGGGGACTCCTACGAGCAGTACTTC. Amino acids: CASSRGTGDSYEQYF.

This clonotype was recorded many times. The chain recombines TRBV6-5 with TRBJ1-5, with D unclear. Germline CDR1 MNHEY, CDR2 SVGAGI. Trimming removed 2 bases from V and 1 base from J, with 3 bases in between. CDR3 length equals 13 residues. The CDR3 DNA sequence: TGTGCCAGCAGTTACGACAGCAATCAGCCCCAGCATTTT. It translates to CASSYDSNQPQHF.

This clonotype has ten or more counts. The J gene is TRBJ2-2, the V gene TRBV5-1; tentative D call: TRBD2 (5 bases). The V gene lost 4 bases and the J gene lost 6 bases, with 10 bases spanning the gap. The germline V gene has CDR1 SGHRS and CDR2 YFSETQ. The CDR3 length is 13 residues. The chain's CDR3 is CASSLREPGELFF. The CDR3 DNA follows: TGCGCCAGCAGCCTCCGGGAACCCGGGGAGCTGTTTTTT.

There are many counts of this clonotype. The CDR3 loop reads CSAFSVRRGADTQYF. In DNA form, the CDR3 reads TGCAGTGCTTTCTCCGTTCGAAGGGGTGCAGATACGCAGTATTTT. The chain couples TRBV20-1 to TRBJ2-3; TRBD1 is a possible D gene (5 bases). The CDR3 spans 15 residues. The V end lost 5 bases, the J end lost 4 bases, and 19 bases lay between the germline ends. Germline-derived CDR1 and CDR2 are DFQATT and SNEGSKA (reference sequence).

This clonotype was seen ten or more times. The chain links TRBV15 to TRBJ2-4; D gene ambiguous. The V end was cut by 5 bases, the J end by 5 bases, with 4 bases between. This CDR3 is built from 11 residues. Germline V gene sequence: CDR1 LNHNV, CDR2 YYDKDF (reference sequence). The CDR3 loop reads CATSVQNIQYF. The CDR3 DNA reads TGTGCCACCAGCGTCCAAAACATTCAGTACTTC.

Ten or more counts support this clonotype. The gene calls are TRBV5-5 and TRBJ1-2; 10 bases line up with TRBD1. The V segment lost 1 base and the J segment 5 bases; nucleotides outside the gene matches: 5. Germline V gives CDR1 SGHKS, CDR2 YYEKEE (reference sequence). There are 15 residues in the CDR3. CDR3 coding DNA: TGTGCCAGCAGCTTGTCAGGGACAGGGGAGTATGGCTACACCTTC. Translating it yields CASSLSGTGEYGYTF. The entire variable domain, with the rest obtained from reference TRBV5-5 and TRBJ1-2, is as follows: DAGVTQSPTHLIKTRGQQVTLRCSPISGHKSVSWYQQVLGQGPQFIFQYYEKEERGRGNFPDRFSARQFPNYSSELNVNALLLGDSALYLCASSLSGTGEYGYTFGSGTRLTVV.

Many counts were recorded for this clonotype. The V gene is TRBV5-1, the J gene TRBJ2-5; a weak D match, TRBD1 (6 bases). The CDR3 runs 15 residues. Germline V gene data show CDR1 as SGHRS and CDR2 as YFSETQ. The V end was cut by 0 bases, the J end by 1 base, with 10 bases between. Here the CDR3 reads CASSLGRQVQETQYF. DNA for the CDR3: TGCGCCAGCAGCTTGGGACGACAGGTCCAAGAGACCCAGTACTTC.

This clonotype was observed many times. J is TRBJ1-1 and V is TRBV7-2, with D perhaps matching TRBD1 (6 bases). V was cut by 3 bases and J by 5 bases, with 13 bases left in between. CDR3 length equals 14 residues. Germline V gives CDR1 SGHTA, CDR2 FQGNSA. For the CDR3, the DNA is TGTGCCAGCAGCTTGGCAGGGGCGGGGACTGAAGCTTTCTTT. This encodes CASSLAGAGTEAFF.